A single sample is the source of the 16 T cell receptor beta chains below, sequenced in a study of blood T cell repertoires in COVID-19. Generated by immunoSEQ multiplex PCR, the TCRdb table keeps only in-frame clones and is missing some. The table includes 150,000 to 200,000 clones, 80% detected once. The sequenced sample consisted of PBMCs or T cells enriched from blood (not recorded which). The source is a woman aged 60-70 years who had recovered from COVID-19.

The rearrangement links TRBV2 to TRBJ2-1; D possibly corresponds to TRBD1 (5 bases). The V end lost 3 bases, the J end lost 4 bases, and 13 bases lay between the germline ends. Germline-derived CDR1 and CDR2 are SNHLY and FYNNEI. The CDR3 has 15 amino acids. The CDR3 nucleotides are TGTGCCAGCAGTGATAAAGGGGCCGGATACAATGAGCAGTTCTTC. This sequence encodes CASSDKGAGYNEQFF.

This clone was found a few times. This rearrangement joins TRBV6-1 to TRBJ1-4; D is unclear. The CDR3 consists of 17 residues. V lost 3 bases to trimming and J lost 6 bases, with 20 bases between them. Germline CDR1 and CDR2: MNHNS and SASEGT. Written as DNA, the CDR3 is TGTGCCAGCAGTGATGCCCCGGGGTCGGCTCTTTATGAAAAACTGTTTTTT. As protein: CASSDAPGSALYEKLFF.

In regard to this clone: Other DNA sequences within the sample encode an identical CDR3. The V call is TRBV14, the J call TRBJ1-1, with D tentatively TRBD1 (6 bases). The CDR3 is made up of 13 amino acids. Trimming stripped 0 bases from V and 5 bases from J, with 7 bases between. Germline CDR1 is SGHDN and CDR2 is FVKESK. The CDR3 sequence is CASSQDRGTEAFF. In DNA, the CDR3 is TGTGCCAGCAGCCAAGACAGGGGTACTGAAGCTTTCTTT.

This clone has a handful of counts. CDR3 bases: TGTGCCAGCAGCGCCCGGGGGGAACCTAACACTGAAGCTTTCTTT. Translation: CASSARGEPNTEAFF. The chain has TRBV9 and TRBJ1-1, with TRBD1 as a possible D gene (5 bases). Germline V gene data show CDR1 as SGDLS and CDR2 as YYNGEE. This CDR3 comprises 15 residues. V shed 3 bases and J shed 2 bases, with 14 bases lying between them.

The chain carries TRBV2 and TRBJ1-6; D is ambiguous. V was cut by 3 bases and J by 6 bases, with 12 bases left in between. CDR1 and CDR2 (germline): SNHLY, FYNNEI. This CDR3 is 15 amino acids long. In nucleotides, the CDR3 is TGTGCCAGCAGTGATAGTGAGGCCGTTAATTCACCCCTCCACTTT. It codes for CASSDSEAVNSPLHF.

V gene TRBV7-9 combines with J gene TRBJ1-6; 11 bases agree with TRBD1. Per the germline V gene, CDR1 is SEHNR and CDR2 is FQNEAQ (reference sequence). The CDR3 contains 15 residues. Losses at the gene ends were 4 bases for V and 7 bases for J; bases not matched to a gene: 3. The chain's CDR3 is CASSYRDRGNSPLHF. For the CDR3, the DNA is TGTGCCAGCAGCTACCGGGACAGGGGGAATTCACCCCTCCACTTT.

This rearrangement joins TRBV6-6 to TRBJ1-4; maybe TRBD1 (5 bases). Germline V lookup: CDR1 MNHNY, CDR2 SVGAGI (reference sequence). V lost 0 bases and J 7 bases, leaving 9 bases between the germline ends. This CDR3 spans 14 amino acids. The CDR3 spells CASSYSNGGEKLFF. Written as DNA, the CDR3 is TGTGCCAGCAGTTACTCGAACGGGGGTGAAAAACTGTTTTTT.

This clone occurred a few times. The chain combines TRBV19 with TRBJ2-3; tentatively, D is TRBD1 (6 bases). The CDR3 has 13 residues. The V gene's germline CDR1 is LNHDA and CDR2 SQIVND (reference sequence). The germline V and J ends were trimmed by 9 bases and 0 bases, with 10 bases remaining between them. The CDR3 region is CARGATSTDTQYF. CDR3 coding DNA: TGTGCCAGGGGGGCCACCAGCACAGATACGCAGTATTTT.

The CDR3 nucleotides are TGTGCCAGCAGTGAATACGAGAGGGAGCAGTTCTTC. Its protein product is CASSEYEREQFF. The chain links TRBV25-1 to TRBJ2-1; D is uncertain. The V and J ends lost 0 bases and 10 bases respectively, with 7 bases between them. The CDR3 has 12 residues. CDR1 and CDR2 from the germline V gene are MGHDK and SYGVNS.

The rearrangement links TRBV19 to TRBJ2-1; D unresolved. The CDR3 length is 14 residues. Trimming cost V 3 bases and J 7 bases, with 13 bases left between them. The germline V gene encodes CDR1 LNHDA and CDR2 SQIVND (reference sequence). Written as DNA, the CDR3 is TGTGCCAGTAGTATCCGGGTGGCTAGGAATGAGCAGTTCTTC. Its protein is CASSIRVARNEQFF.

The V gene is TRBV7-8, the J gene TRBJ1-2; D is possibly TRBD1 (6 bases). This CDR3 is built from 14 residues. The germline V gene encodes CDR1 SGHVS and CDR2 FQNEAQ. V gave up 3 bases and J gave up 6 bases, with 14 bases separating them. This CDR3 is CASSFEQGSDGYTF. Written as DNA, the CDR3 is TGTGCCAGCAGCTTCGAACAGGGTTCTGATGGCTACACCTTC. Using reference TRBV7-8 and TRBJ1-2 for the parts outside the CDR3, the full variable domain is GAGVSQSPRYKVAKRGQDVALRCDPISGHVSLFWYQQALGQGPEFLTYFQNEAQLDKSGLPSDRFFAERPEGSVSTLKIQRTQQEDSAVYLCASSFEQGSDGYTFGSGTRLTVV.

V and J are TRBV27 and TRBJ1-6; D remains ambiguous. This CDR3 contains 15 residues. The V gene's germline CDR1 is MNHEY and CDR2 SMNVEV (reference sequence). V was shortened by 3 bases and J by 7 bases, with 13 bases between the two germline ends. The CDR3 protein is CASSFIFLRNSPLHF. For the CDR3, the DNA is TGTGCCAGCAGTTTTATTTTCCTGAGGAATTCACCCCTCCACTTT.

The chain has TRBV5-1 and TRBJ2-2; D perhaps matches TRBD2 (6 bases). Trimming removed 0 bases at V and 0 bases at J, with 9 bases between. Germline CDR1 is SGHRS and CDR2 is YFSETQ. The CDR3 is 16 residues long. The DNA of the CDR3 is TGCGCCAGCAGCTTGGTATCTAGCGCGAACACCGGGGAGCTGTTTTTT. Translating gives CASSLVSSANTGELFF.

The V call is TRBV6-1, the J call TRBJ1-5; D is possibly TRBD1 (6 bases). This CDR3 spans 13 amino acids. Trimming took 2 bases from V and 7 from J, leaving 9 bases between them. Looked up from germline, CDR1 is MNHNS and CDR2 is SASEGT. CDR3 protein: CASSERGFQPQHF. CDR3 nucleotides: TGTGCCAGCAGTGAAAGGGGGTTCCAGCCCCAGCATTTT.

The rearrangement uses TRBV5-5 and TRBJ2-6; a possible D gene is TRBD1 (5 bases). The CDR3 extends over 17 amino acids. V was trimmed by 2 bases and J by 0 bases, leaving 12 bases between them. Germline V lookup: CDR1 SGHKS, CDR2 YYEKEE (reference sequence). DNA for the CDR3: TGTGCCAGCAGCTTCGCAGTGACAGACTCTGGGGCCAACGTCCTGACTTTC. It specifies CASSFAVTDSGANVLTF.

V gene TRBV5-1 combines with J gene TRBJ2-7; 7 nucleotides agree with TRBD1. The CDR3 has 14 residues. Germline V lookup: CDR1 SGHRS, CDR2 YFSETQ. The V gene end was trimmed by 0 bases and the J gene end by 6 bases; junction bases not matched to a gene: 6. The CDR3 protein is CASSLVRGRSEQYF. The CDR3, as DNA: TGCGCCAGCAGCTTGGTCAGGGGGAGAAGCGAGCAGTACTTC.